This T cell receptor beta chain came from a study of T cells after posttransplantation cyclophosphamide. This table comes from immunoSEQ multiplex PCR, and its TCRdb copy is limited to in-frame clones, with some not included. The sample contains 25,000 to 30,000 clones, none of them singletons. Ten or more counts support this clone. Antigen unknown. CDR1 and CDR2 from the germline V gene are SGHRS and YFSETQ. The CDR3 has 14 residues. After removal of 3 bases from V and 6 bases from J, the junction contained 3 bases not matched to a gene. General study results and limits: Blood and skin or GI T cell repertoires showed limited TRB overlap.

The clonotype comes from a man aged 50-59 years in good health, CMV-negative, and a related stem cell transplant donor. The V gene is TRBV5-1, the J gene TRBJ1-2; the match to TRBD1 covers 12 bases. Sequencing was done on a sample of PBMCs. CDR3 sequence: CASSYGTGGDGYTF. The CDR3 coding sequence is TGCGCCAGCAGCTACGGGACAGGGGGCGATGGCTACACCTTC.